This T cell receptor beta chain stems from a study of blood T cell repertoires in COVID-19 (dated by TCRdb to the early 2020s). A note on the overall study: Collaborator samples came from the United States, Italy and Spain and covered acute and convalescent phases of COVID-19. The material from the prospective study consisted of cDNA or gDNA derived from T cells, B-cell-depleted T cells, or PBMCs. Where available, HLA class I and class II types were taken from metadata supplied by the sample provider and were not determined by assay-based typing. Deeply sampled blood TCRbeta repertoires from subjects exposed to, actively infected with, or recovered from COVID-19 were included in the dataset. A freely available public database, intended as a resource for researchers studying the immune response to SARS-CoV-2, is where the repertoires were released. The samples were drawn from two sources: the first 160 participants of the ongoing ImmuneRACE study, and 1,254 subjects contributed by 6 global collaborators. A de-identified subject ID, COVID-19 status, age in years and sex were almost always included in the sample metadata.

Whole blood was collected in K2EDTA tubes by collaborating institutions according to the institutions' own protocols. Collaborator samples were shipped for TCRbeta analysis as frozen whole blood, isolated PBMCs, or DNA extracted from either sample type. With respect to this clone: It lacks a known antigen. Per-nucleotide qualities are absent, and no much larger clonotype sits a single base away.

V and J are truncated by 5 bases and 0 bases respectively, leaving an intervening sequence of 8 bases. For CDR1 and CDR2, the germline V gene lists SGHAT and FQNNGV. The CDR3 starts with the cysteine, ends with the phenylalanine, and has 15 residues. Of the read, only the CDR3 DNA is kept; its 45 bases are in frame from base 1. Results the study describes overall, beyond this receptor: The quantity of clinical and demographic metadata differed by source and by participant and was supplied without curation.

TCRbeta CDR3 regions were amplified from genomic DNA by means of the immunoSEQ Assay, a bias-controlled multiplex PCR. Under the source paper's analysis protocol: Nucleated cell counts per sample were estimated from amplification of reference gene primers within the assay. To quantify the absolute abundance of each unique TCRbeta CDR3 rearrangement, sequence reads were collapsed and filtered. For each sample, productive Simpson clonality was calculated as the square root of Simpson's diversity index over productive rearrangements. TCRdb limited this immuneACCESS table to in-frame rearrangements with V and J called. A share of clones is missing; checked studies link under half to unresolved V genes, and the rest is unexplained. That table is the source of V, J and clone size, and D and trimming were worked out from the DNA. For this sample the table gives a few hundred thousand clones, of which 70% to 90% were detected only once. The ten biggest clones cover 3% of the sample.

Recombination joined TRBV11-2 with TRBJ2-6, with no confident D gene call. The sequence was obtained from a man younger than 30 with active or convalescent COVID-19. The sample was peripheral blood. The CDR3 loop reads CASSPLRSGANVLTF. The nucleotide sequence reads as follows: TGTGCCAGCAGCCCCCTTCGCTCTGGGGCCAACGTCCTGACTTTC.